This T cell receptor beta chain was sequenced for a study of blood T cell repertoires in COVID-19. On the study more broadly: T cells, B-cell-depleted T cells, or PBMCs provided the cDNA or gDNA that served as material.

The authors' processing: Nucleated cell number was recorded as an estimate derived from reference gene primer amplification. Libraries were prepared by immunoSEQ multiplex PCR; TCRdb keeps only in-frame clonotypes and omits some of them. The V and J calls and clone size were taken over from that table, and D and trimming were inferred from the DNA. This sample has roughly 150,000 clones; roughly 88% occur once, and the top ten carry almost 10%. The CDR3 is 13 residues long. The junction had 7 bases not matched to a gene; V was cut back by 3 bases and J by 8 bases. Germline assignment: CDR1 SGHNT and CDR2 YYREEE (reference sequence).

The sequenced sample was peripheral blood. The chain is built from TRBV5-4 and TRBJ1-2; 7 bases agree with TRBD1. The receptor was isolated from a woman between 45 and 60 years old with acute or convalescent COVID-19. CDR3 nucleotide sequence: TGTGCCAGCAGCTCGACAGGGCCTTACGGCTACACCTTC. This codes for CASSSTGPYGYTF. Variable domain in full (rest from reference TRBV5-4 and TRBJ1-2): ETGVTQSPTHLIKTRGQQVTLRCSSQSGHNTVSWYQQALGQGPQFIFQYYREEENGRGNFPPRFSGLQFPNYSSELNVNALELDDSALYLCASSSTGPYGYTFGSGTRLTVV.